These T cell receptor beta chains were read from a single sample in a study of breast tumors, draining lymph nodes, adjacent tissues. TCRdb re-called the multiplex PCR reads through MiXCR, storing one row per CDR3 protein. The sample records some 130,000 distinct CDR3 sequences, about 20% being singletons. The sample was axillary lymph node tissue. The receptor source for this set is a female donor with breast cancer. Some clones in this sample may be carry-over from other donors' samples. Each CDR3 is given with its conserved first and last residue. D genes are given only for firm matches. Rows may omit the clone size; those that give it use once, few, many or a size class.

size: many; J: TRBJ2-1; D: TRBD2; V: TRBV6-2/TRBV6-3; DNA: TGTGCGAGGATAGCGGGGAGCGGAACTAATGAGCAGTTCTTC; CDR3: CARIAGSGTNEQFF
size: many; J: TRBJ2-1; D: .; V: TRBV20-1; DNA: TGCAGTGCTATCCGGGACTCCTCTGGGGGGAGTAGCAATGAGCAGTTCTTC; CDR3: CSAIRDSSGGSSNEQFF
size: many; J: TRBJ1-2; D: .; V: TRBV19; DNA: TGTGCCAGTAGGGACGCTAACTATGGCTACACCTTC; CDR3: CASRDANYGYTF
size: many; J: TRBJ2-7; D: .; V: TRBV5-4; DNA: TGTGCCAGCAGTCGCCTGGGAGTGGGCTCCTACGAGCAGTACTTC; CDR3: CASSRLGVGSYEQYF
size: few; J: TRBJ2-3; D: .; V: TRBV11-3; DNA: TGTGCCAGCAGCTTTGGGGGGGCCAGGACAGATACGCAGTATTTT; CDR3: CASSFGGARTDTQYF
size: many; J: TRBJ2-3; D: TRBD2; V: TRBV7-9; DNA: TGTGCCAGCAGCGGACTAGCGGGGGCAGATACGCAGTATTTT; CDR3: CASSGLAGADTQYF
size: many; J: TRBJ1-5; D: .; V: TRBV4-1; DNA: TGCGCCAGCAGCCAAGGTACCTTCGGGGTGTCAGGGAATCAGCCCCAGCATTTT; CDR3: CASSQGTFGVSGNQPQHF
size: many; J: TRBJ2-7; D: .; V: TRBV3-1; DNA: TGTGCCAGCAGCCTTACTAGCCAATACGAGCAGTACTTC; CDR3: CASSLTSQYEQYF
size: many; J: TRBJ2-7; D: .; V: TRBV18; DNA: TGTGCCAGCTCACCAGAAGGACGCTACGAGCAGTACTTC; CDR3: CASSPEGRYEQYF
size: many; J: TRBJ2-1; D: .; V: TRBV10-3; DNA: TGTGCCATCAGTGGGGACCCGACCTACAATGAGCAGTTCTTC; CDR3: CAISGDPTYNEQFF
size: many; J: TRBJ2-5; D: .; V: TRBV9; DNA: TGTGCCAGCAGCGAAGGGACTTTCGGGACCCAGTACTTC; CDR3: CASSEGTFGTQYF
size: many; J: TRBJ1-2; D: .; V: TRBV29-1; DNA: TGCAGCGCCCTGGACAGAAGTGGCTACACCTTC; CDR3: CSALDRSGYTF
size: many; J: TRBJ1-3; D: .; V: TRBV7-2; DNA: TGTGCCAGCAGCTCTACAGGGTTGGACACCATATATTTT; CDR3: CASSSTGLDTIYF
size: many; J: TRBJ2-1; D: .; V: TRBV2; DNA: TGTGCCAGCAGTGAATGGGACAAATCTAATGAGCAGTTCTTC; CDR3: CASSEWDKSNEQFF
size: many; J: TRBJ1-6; D: .; V: TRBV30; DNA: TGTGCCTGGACAATTTACTTACTAAATTCACCCCTCCACTTT; CDR3: CAWTIYLLNSPLHF
size: many; J: TRBJ1-6; D: .; V: TRBV19; DNA: TGTGCCAGTAGTATATCCATTTGGGCAGGAAATTCACCCCTCCACTTT; CDR3: CASSISIWAGNSPLHF
size: many; J: TRBJ2-7; D: TRBD2; V: TRBV5-4; DNA: TGTGCCAGCAGCTTGAGTAGCGGGGGGTCCTACGAGCAGTACTTC; CDR3: CASSLSSGGSYEQYF
size: .; J: TRBJ1-1; D: .; V: TRBV12-3/TRBV12-4; DNA: TGTGCCAGCAGCCCTAGACGGGGGACTGAAGCTTTCTTT; CDR3: CASSPRRGTEAFF
size: many; J: TRBJ1-2; D: TRBD1; V: TRBV24-1; DNA: TGTGCCACAGCCGAGACAGGGGGCTATGGCTACACCTTC; CDR3: CATAETGGYGYTF
size: many; J: TRBJ2-6; D: .; V: TRBV2; DNA: TGTGCCAGCGTGTCAGGGATAGTGACTGGGGCCAACGTCCTGACTTTC; CDR3: CASVSGIVTGANVLTF
size: many; J: TRBJ1-2; D: TRBD1; V: TRBV6-5; DNA: TGTGCCAGCAGTTTCCGTACGGGACAGGGGATGGGCTACACCTTC; CDR3: CASSFRTGQGMGYTF
size: .; J: TRBJ1-4; D: .; V: TRBV7-9; DNA: TGTGCCAGCAGCTTAAGAGATCCGCGGGGTAATGAAAAACTGCTTTTT; CDR3: CASSLRDPRGNEKLLF
size: .; J: TRBJ1-6; D: TRBD1; V: TRBV5-1; DNA: TGCGCCAGCAGCGTAGAAGGACAGGGAAATCCACCCCTCCACTTT; CDR3: CASSVEGQGNPPLHF
size: few; J: TRBJ2-2; D: .; V: TRBV6-1; DNA: TGTGCCAGCAGTGAAAGGAGACTTTCCGGGGAGCTGTTTTTT; CDR3: CASSERRLSGELFF
size: many; J: TRBJ2-1; D: .; V: TRBV9; DNA: TGTGCCAGCAGCGCCCGGGGGAGCTCCTACAATGAGCAGTTCTTC; CDR3: CASSARGSSYNEQFF
size: many; J: TRBJ2-7; D: TRBD1; V: TRBV12-3/TRBV12-4; DNA: TGTGCCAGCAGGCGACAGGGGATTTCCTACGAGCAGTACTTC; CDR3: CASRRQGISYEQYF
size: many; J: TRBJ2-3; D: TRBD2; V: TRBV20-1; DNA: TGCAGTGCTAGGCGACCTAGCGGGAGGGATTCAGATACGCAGTATTTT; CDR3: CSARRPSGRDSDTQYF
size: many; J: TRBJ1-5; D: .; V: TRBV29-1; DNA: TGCAGCGTTGAAGAAGGGGGGAGGGGCCAGCCCCAGCATTTT; CDR3: CSVEEGGRGQPQHF
size: once; J: TRBJ1-1; D: .; V: TRBV18; DNA: TGTGCCAGCTCCCCGAGAGGGGGGGACACTGAAGCTTTCTTT; CDR3: CASSPRGGDTEAFF
size: many; J: TRBJ2-3; D: .; V: TRBV19; DNA: TGTGCCAGTAGTATAGATGAGGGGGATTACACAGATACGCAGTATTTT; CDR3: CASSIDEGDYTDTQYF
size: many; J: TRBJ2-5; D: TRBD2; V: TRBV30; DNA: TGTGCCTGGAGTGCTTATAGCGGGAGCTCCCGAGAGACCCAGTACTTC; CDR3: CAWSAYSGSSRETQYF
size: many; J: TRBJ2-1; D: .; V: TRBV7-6; DNA: TGTGCCAGCAGCTCCTCTTTACGGAATGAGCAGTTCTTC; CDR3: CASSSSLRNEQFF
size: many; J: TRBJ2-1; D: .; V: TRBV4-1; DNA: TGCGCCAGCAGCCCCAGCGGGTTTCTCAATGAGCAGTTCTTC; CDR3: CASSPSGFLNEQFF
size: many; J: TRBJ2-1; D: .; V: TRBV29-1; DNA: TGCAGCGTTGAAGGGGGGACATCCACCTACAATGAGCAGTTCTTC; CDR3: CSVEGGTSTYNEQFF
size: many; J: TRBJ2-7; D: .; V: TRBV18; DNA: TGTGCCAGCTCACCTGGGTCGACTGCGGGCGAGCAGTACTTC; CDR3: CASSPGSTAGEQYF
size: many; J: TRBJ1-2; D: .; V: TRBV6-5; DNA: TGTGCCAGCAGTTACGGGACTAACTATGGCTACACCTTC; CDR3: CASSYGTNYGYTF
size: many; J: TRBJ2-2; D: .; V: TRBV19; DNA: TGTGCCAGTAGTATGCAAGGGGGAGCCGGGGAGCTGTTTTTT; CDR3: CASSMQGGAGELFF
size: many; J: TRBJ2-3; D: TRBD2; V: TRBV10-3; DNA: TGTGCCATCAGCTCTAGCGGGGGCACAGATACGCAGTATTTT; CDR3: CAISSSGGTDTQYF
size: .; J: TRBJ1-5; D: .; V: TRBV3-1; DNA: TGTGCCAGCAGCCATGGCTATGGATCTCAGCCCCAGCATTTT; CDR3: CASSHGYGSQPQHF
size: .; J: TRBJ2-2; D: TRBD1; V: TRBV6-6; DNA: TGTGCCAGCAGCCGCAGGACAGGGAACACCGGGGAGCTGTTTTTT; CDR3: CASSRRTGNTGELFF
size: many; J: TRBJ2-7; D: TRBD1; V: TRBV6-1; DNA: TGTGCCAGCAGAAAGGGACAGCCCTACGAGCAGTACTTC; CDR3: CASRKGQPYEQYF
size: many; J: TRBJ1-3; D: TRBD1; V: TRBV7-2; DNA: TGTGCCAGCAGCTTAGGTTTCCAGGGGGCGAGTGGAAACACCATATATTTT; CDR3: CASSLGFQGASGNTIYF
size: .; J: TRBJ2-7; D: .; V: TRBV28; DNA: TGTGCCAGCACCACGACTAGATCCTACGAGCAGTACTTC; CDR3: CASTTTRSYEQYF
size: many; J: TRBJ2-7; D: .; V: TRBV18; DNA: TGTGCCAGCTCACCAGAAACCTACGAGCAGTACTTC; CDR3: CASSPETYEQYF
size: many; J: TRBJ2-1; D: TRBD2; V: TRBV12-5; DNA: TGTGCTAGTGGTTTGGGACTAGCGCCTACAGATGAGCAGTTCTTC; CDR3: CASGLGLAPTDEQFF
size: many; J: TRBJ2-5; D: TRBD1; V: TRBV2; DNA: TGTGCCAGCTACGCCGGGACAGGGATTGGGAACGAAGAGACCCAGTACTTC; CDR3: CASYAGTGIGNEETQYF
size: few; J: TRBJ2-5; D: .; V: TRBV18; DNA: TGTGCCAGCTCACGGCGAGGGGGAACCCCCGGGTTCGTGGAGACCCAGTACTTC; CDR3: CASSRRGGTPGFVETQYF
size: many; J: TRBJ1-6; D: TRBD1; V: TRBV7-8; DNA: TGTGCCAGCAGCTCGATCGGACAGGGGAGTTCACCCCTCCACTTT; CDR3: CASSSIGQGSSPLHF
size: many; J: TRBJ2-5; D: .; V: TRBV9; DNA: TGTGCCAGCAGCGCAGGGAATACGGAGACCCAGTACTTC; CDR3: CASSAGNTETQYF
size: many; J: TRBJ2-3; D: TRBD2; V: TRBV5-1; DNA: TGCGCCAGCAGCTTGGGGAGGACTAGCGGGAGTTCAGATACGCAGTATTTT; CDR3: CASSLGRTSGSSDTQYF
size: .; J: TRBJ1-5; D: .; V: TRBV7-2; DNA: TGTGCCAGCGGCTTAGAAATAAGGGATCAGCCCCCGCATTTT; CDR3: CASGLEIRDQPPHF
size: .; J: TRBJ1-4; D: .; V: TRBV6-1; DNA: TGTGCCAGCGTAGGTCCTTGGGGACGTCTTTTT; CDR3: CASVGPWGRLF
size: many; J: TRBJ1-5; D: TRBD1; V: TRBV5-1; DNA: TGCGCCAGCAGCTTGATGACAGGGAGCAATCAGCCCCAGCATTTT; CDR3: CASSLMTGSNQPQHF
size: many; J: TRBJ1-4; D: .; V: TRBV7-9; DNA: TGTGCCAGCACCGATAGTGAAAAACTGTTTTTT; CDR3: CASTDSEKLFF
size: .; J: TRBJ1-1; D: .; V: TRBV7-9; DNA: TGTGCCAGCAGCTTAGGGGGGGCCAGGGACACTGAAGCTTTCTTT; CDR3: CASSLGGARDTEAFF
size: .; J: TRBJ2-7; D: .; V: TRBV28; DNA: TGTGCCAGCAGTTTAACGGGAAGAGCCTACGAGCAGTACTTC; CDR3: CASSLTGRAYEQYF
size: many; J: TRBJ2-7; D: TRBD1; V: TRBV28; DNA: TGTGCCAGCAGTTTAGTTGGCAGGGGGCGCGACGAGCAGTACTTC; CDR3: CASSLVGRGRDEQYF
size: many; J: TRBJ2-1; D: .; V: TRBV6-1; DNA: TGTGCCAGCAGTGAGTATTACAATGAGCAGTTCTTC; CDR3: CASSEYYNEQFF
size: many; J: TRBJ2-5; D: .; V: TRBV7-9; DNA: TGTGCCAGCAGCTTAGTCTTGCGACAGCAAGAGACCCAGTACTTC; CDR3: CASSLVLRQQETQYF
size: many; J: TRBJ2-7; D: .; V: TRBV5-4; DNA: TGTGCCAGCAGCTTGGAGCAGGCAAGCGAGCAGTACTTC; CDR3: CASSLEQASEQYF